Sequencing of this TCR beta chain was carried out in a study of monozygotic twins with inflammatory bowel disease. Notes on this clonotype: Its specificity is not known.

Study observations and caveats: Subtypes among T cells remained indistinguishable.

The CDR3 is 11 amino acids. Germline V gives CDR1 SEHNR, CDR2 FQNEAQ (reference sequence). No DNA is given; TCRdb re-called the 5' RACE reads and lists each CDR3 protein once. The repertoire table contains hundreds of thousands of distinct CDR3 sequences. The clonotype was recovered from a human donor with ulcerative colitis or Crohn's disease, or a healthy co-twin of an affected twin (not recorded which). The chain employs TRBV7-9 and TRBJ1-1. The material sequenced was blood. The CDR3 region is CASSPSGEAFF.